This record concerns one TCR beta chain sequence. The V and J ends lost 4 bases and 0 bases respectively, with 8 bases between them. The CDR3 is 14 residues long. Germline V gives CDR1 SGHTA, CDR2 FQGTGA. This record belongs to a study of OX40 agonist ivuxolimab in advanced cancers. Using immunoSEQ multiplex PCR, the repertoire was profiled, and TCRdb retains in-frame clones only, with some absent. The sample contains roughly 110,000 clones, roughly nine tenths of which appear only once. Sequencing used CD4+ or CD8+ T cells sorted from blood, obtained in a trial of the OX40 agonist ivuxolimab. The chain employs TRBV7-3 and TRBJ2-3, with a possible D match to TRBD2 (5 bases). The source of this sequence is an adult with an advanced solid tumor such as melanoma, head and neck, liver or kidney cancer. The CDR3 bases are TGTGCCAGCAGCTCCCGGGGAAGCACAGATACGCAGTATTTT. Translation: CASSSRGSTDTQYF. The full variable domain, its missing parts supplied by reference TRBV7-3 and TRBJ2-3, is GAGVSQTPSNKVTEKGKYVELRCDPISGHTALYWYRQSLGQGPEFLIYFQGTGAADDSGLPNDRFFAVRPEGSVSTLKIQRTERGDSAVYLCASSSRGSTDTQYFGPGTRLTVL.